Listed below are T cell receptor beta chains from one sample, sequenced in a study of cytomegalovirus exposure and HLA in healthy donors. Sequencing used immunoSEQ multiplex PCR; TCRdb keeps in-frame clones, though not all of them. The sample has 150,000 to 200,000 clones; around 80% are singletons. What was sequenced was PBMCs. The receptors stem from a middle-aged man in good health and CMV-seronegative. CDR3s include the opening cysteine and the closing phenylalanine or tryptophan. Each record gives: J gene, clone size, D gene, V gene, CDR3 DNA, CDR3 protein. The D gene is left open where the match is weak. Only part of the rows carry a size: once, few, many, or a class if the clone is expanded.

j_gene: TRBJ2-2; abundance: .; d_gene: TRBD1; v_gene: TRBV6-6; CDR3nt: TGTGCCAGCAGTCGGACAGGGGGGACCGGGGAGCTGTTTTTT; CDR3aa: CASSRTGGTGELFF
j_gene: TRBJ2-7; abundance: .; d_gene: .; v_gene: TRBV4-1; CDR3nt: TGCGCCAGCAGCCCCGTGGCAGGGTTCTCGGGCGAGCAGTACTTC; CDR3aa: CASSPVAGFSGEQYF
j_gene: TRBJ2-5; abundance: .; d_gene: .; v_gene: TRBV11-2; CDR3nt: TGTGCCAGCAGCTTAGGGCCAGACCAAGAGACCCAGTACTTC; CDR3aa: CASSLGPDQETQYF
j_gene: TRBJ2-5; abundance: .; d_gene: .; v_gene: TRBV27; CDR3nt: TGTGCCAGCAGTTTAAGAGCGGCTAGCCGGGGGACCCAGTACTTC; CDR3aa: CASSLRAASRGTQYF
j_gene: TRBJ1-2; abundance: .; d_gene: TRBD1; v_gene: TRBV5-6; CDR3nt: TGTGCCAGCAGCTTCGACCGGGACAGGGCCAACTATGGCTACACCTTC; CDR3aa: CASSFDRDRANYGYTF
j_gene: TRBJ2-3; abundance: .; d_gene: TRBD2; v_gene: TRBV29-1; CDR3nt: TGCAGCGTTGGGACTAGCGGGAAGGCAGATACGCAGTATTTT; CDR3aa: CSVGTSGKADTQYF
j_gene: TRBJ1-1; abundance: .; d_gene: TRBD1; v_gene: TRBV7-9; CDR3nt: TGTGCCAGCAGCTTCTCGGACAGGGAGAACACTGAAGCTTTCTTT; CDR3aa: CASSFSDRENTEAFF
j_gene: TRBJ2-5; abundance: .; d_gene: TRBD1; v_gene: TRBV19; CDR3nt: TGTGCCAGTAGCTCCCCGGGACAGCAAGAGACCCAGTACTTC; CDR3aa: CASSSPGQQETQYF
j_gene: TRBJ2-7; abundance: .; d_gene: .; v_gene: TRBV6-5; CDR3nt: TGTGCCACCTCAAGTGGAGGTGCGTTGGAGCAGTACTTC; CDR3aa: CATSSGGALEQYF
j_gene: TRBJ1-2; abundance: .; d_gene: .; v_gene: TRBV6-5; CDR3nt: TGTGCCAGCAGCCGCTCGGGGGATGGCTACACCTTC; CDR3aa: CASSRSGDGYTF
j_gene: TRBJ2-7; abundance: .; d_gene: .; v_gene: TRBV7-9; CDR3nt: TGTGCCAGCAGCTGGGGGGGCCCCTACGAGCAGTACTTC; CDR3aa: CASSWGGPYEQYF
j_gene: TRBJ2-1; abundance: once; d_gene: .; v_gene: TRBV5-1; CDR3nt: TGCGCCAGCAGCCTCGACCGAGGGGAGCAGTTCTTC; CDR3aa: CASSLDRGEQFF
j_gene: TRBJ2-7; abundance: .; d_gene: .; v_gene: TRBV6-6; CDR3nt: TGTGCCAGCAGTTACGGGAGTGGAGGGGCCTCCTACGAGCAGTACTTC; CDR3aa: CASSYGSGGASYEQYF
j_gene: TRBJ2-1; abundance: .; d_gene: TRBD1; v_gene: TRBV5-1; CDR3nt: TGCGCCAGCAGCTTGATCGGACAGGGGGCTGATGAGCAGTTCTTC; CDR3aa: CASSLIGQGADEQFF
j_gene: TRBJ2-3; abundance: .; d_gene: .; v_gene: TRBV10-3; CDR3nt: TGTGCCATCAGTGAGGCAGGTAGCACAGATACGCAGTATTTT; CDR3aa: CAISEAGSTDTQYF
j_gene: TRBJ2-5; abundance: .; d_gene: .; v_gene: TRBV4-2; CDR3nt: TGTGCCAGCAGCCAAATACAGGGAAATGGGGAGACCCAGTACTTC; CDR3aa: CASSQIQGNGETQYF
j_gene: TRBJ1-2; abundance: .; d_gene: .; v_gene: TRBV19; CDR3nt: TGTGCCAGTAGCAAACAGGGTACCTATGGCTACACCTTC; CDR3aa: CASSKQGTYGYTF
j_gene: TRBJ2-3; abundance: few; d_gene: .; v_gene: TRBV11-2; CDR3nt: TGTGCCAGCACCCAATCCACGCTAAGCACAGATACGCAGTATTTT; CDR3aa: CASTQSTLSTDTQYF
j_gene: TRBJ1-4; abundance: .; d_gene: .; v_gene: TRBV19; CDR3nt: TGTGCCAGTAGTTTTGTGTCGGAAAAACTGTTTTTT; CDR3aa: CASSFVSEKLFF
j_gene: TRBJ2-7; abundance: .; d_gene: .; v_gene: TRBV11-2; CDR3nt: TGTGCCAGCGCTCCCCTTCCGGGAGCTCGGTACGAGCAGTACTTC; CDR3aa: CASAPLPGARYEQYF
j_gene: TRBJ2-2; abundance: .; d_gene: TRBD2; v_gene: TRBV11-3; CDR3nt: TGTGCCAGCAGCTTAAAACTAGCGGGAGGGAACGGGGAGCTGTTTTTT; CDR3aa: CASSLKLAGGNGELFF
j_gene: TRBJ2-1; abundance: few; d_gene: TRBD2; v_gene: TRBV18; CDR3nt: TGTGCCAGCTCACCACTAGCGGGACACGACAATGAGCAGTTCTTC; CDR3aa: CASSPLAGHDNEQFF
j_gene: TRBJ1-1; abundance: once; d_gene: .; v_gene: TRBV28; CDR3nt: TGTGCCAGCAGTTTATACCCCCCAGACTGGAGGACTGAAGCTTTCTTT; CDR3aa: CASSLYPPDWRTEAFF
j_gene: TRBJ2-1; abundance: .; d_gene: .; v_gene: TRBV19; CDR3nt: TGTGCCAGTAGTCCCCGACTAGTCCAGTTATCCTACAATGAGCAGTTCTTC; CDR3aa: CASSPRLVQLSYNEQFF
j_gene: TRBJ2-7; abundance: .; d_gene: .; v_gene: TRBV7-9; CDR3nt: TGTGCCAGCAGCCCGAACAGGGAGCAGTACTTC; CDR3aa: CASSPNREQYF
j_gene: TRBJ2-2; abundance: .; d_gene: .; v_gene: TRBV19; CDR3nt: TGTGCCAGTAGCCTTAGGAGGTACACCGGGGAGCTGTTTTTT; CDR3aa: CASSLRRYTGELFF
j_gene: TRBJ2-7; abundance: .; d_gene: .; v_gene: TRBV4-3; CDR3nt: TGCGCCAGCAGCCAAGCACTAGCTTCCAGCTACGAGCAGTACTTC; CDR3aa: CASSQALASSYEQYF
j_gene: TRBJ2-2; abundance: .; d_gene: .; v_gene: TRBV28; CDR3nt: TGTGCCAGCAGTTGGGCGGGTGAGGGCACCGGGGAGCTGTTTTTT; CDR3aa: CASSWAGEGTGELFF
j_gene: TRBJ2-1; abundance: once; d_gene: .; v_gene: TRBV5-1; CDR3nt: TGCGCCAGCAGCTTGTATATCTCCTACAATGAGCAGTTCTTC; CDR3aa: CASSLYISYNEQFF
j_gene: TRBJ2-3; abundance: .; d_gene: .; v_gene: TRBV7-9; CDR3nt: TGTGCCAGCAGCTTAGCGGGAGCTCGATCGCAGTATTTT; CDR3aa: CASSLAGARSQYF
j_gene: TRBJ2-1; abundance: .; d_gene: TRBD2; v_gene: TRBV7-2; CDR3nt: TGTGCCAGCAGCTTAGAGGGCGGGAGGGCTGAGCAGTTCTTC; CDR3aa: CASSLEGGRAEQFF
j_gene: TRBJ1-5; abundance: .; d_gene: .; v_gene: TRBV28; CDR3nt: TGTGCCAGCAGGTCAGGGGACGGTAGCAATCAGCCCCAGCATTTT; CDR3aa: CASRSGDGSNQPQHF
j_gene: TRBJ2-4; abundance: .; d_gene: .; v_gene: TRBV28; CDR3nt: TGTGCCAGCAGTTTTGGCTCCGGGTGGGGGGGCAAGGCCAAAAACATTCAGTACTTC; CDR3aa: CASSFGSGWGGKAKNIQYF
j_gene: TRBJ2-1; abundance: .; d_gene: TRBD2; v_gene: TRBV27; CDR3nt: TGTGCCAGCAGATCACGGACTAGCGGAGGGGGGCAGTTCTTC; CDR3aa: CASRSRTSGGGQFF
j_gene: TRBJ2-1; abundance: .; d_gene: TRBD2; v_gene: TRBV4-1; CDR3nt: TGCGCCAGCAGCCAACAGACTAGCCGAAACAATGAGCAGTTCTTC; CDR3aa: CASSQQTSRNNEQFF
j_gene: TRBJ2-7; abundance: .; d_gene: TRBD2; v_gene: TRBV30; CDR3nt: TGTGCCTGGACCGGGACTAGCGGGAGTTACGAGCAGTACTTC; CDR3aa: CAWTGTSGSYEQYF
j_gene: TRBJ1-6; abundance: .; d_gene: .; v_gene: TRBV6-5; CDR3nt: TGTGCCAGCAGTTACTCTTGGCAGAACTATAATTCACCCCTCCACTTT; CDR3aa: CASSYSWQNYNSPLHF
j_gene: TRBJ2-7; abundance: .; d_gene: .; v_gene: TRBV7-2; CDR3nt: TGTGCCAGCAGCTTGGCCGGAGAAGGAGTCTACGAGCAGTACTTC; CDR3aa: CASSLAGEGVYEQYF
j_gene: TRBJ2-1; abundance: .; d_gene: TRBD1; v_gene: TRBV7-8; CDR3nt: TGTGCCAGCAGCCCGGACAGGGAGAATGAGCAGTTCTTC; CDR3aa: CASSPDRENEQFF
j_gene: TRBJ2-7; abundance: .; d_gene: TRBD1; v_gene: TRBV7-9; CDR3nt: TGTGCCAGCAGCCCGCGGGACAGGGGCCAGGAGAGATCCTACGAGCAGTACTTC; CDR3aa: CASSPRDRGQERSYEQYF
j_gene: TRBJ2-7; abundance: .; d_gene: .; v_gene: TRBV4-3; CDR3nt: TGCGCCAGCAGCCAAGAAGGGGGAGTTTACGACGGGCAGTACTTC; CDR3aa: CASSQEGGVYDGQYF
j_gene: TRBJ2-7; abundance: .; d_gene: TRBD1; v_gene: TRBV4-3; CDR3nt: TGCGCCAGCAGCCAGAGACAGGGGGGAGCGGGCGAGCAGTACTTC; CDR3aa: CASSQRQGGAGEQYF
j_gene: TRBJ2-3; abundance: .; d_gene: TRBD2; v_gene: TRBV19; CDR3nt: TGTGCCAGTAGTATAGGCCCACTCCGCACTAGCGGGAGCAGAGATACGCAGTATTTT; CDR3aa: CASSIGPLRTSGSRDTQYF
j_gene: TRBJ2-1; abundance: .; d_gene: .; v_gene: TRBV5-6; CDR3nt: TGTGCCAGCAGCTTGCGAGGTACGTCGAATGAGCAGTTCTTC; CDR3aa: CASSLRGTSNEQFF
j_gene: TRBJ1-4; abundance: few; d_gene: TRBD1; v_gene: TRBV28; CDR3nt: TGTGCCGGACAGGGGGCGGGTGAAAAACTGTTTTTT; CDR3aa: CAGQGAGEKLFF
j_gene: TRBJ2-3; abundance: .; d_gene: TRBD2; v_gene: TRBV29-1; CDR3nt: TGCAGCGTTGTTCCCCTAGCGGGAGGCCCGGGTACGCAGTATTTT; CDR3aa: CSVVPLAGGPGTQYF
j_gene: TRBJ2-7; abundance: few; d_gene: TRBD2; v_gene: TRBV15; CDR3nt: TGTGCCACCAGCAGAGATCCTTCGTGGGAACTAGCGCACTACGAGCAGTACTTC; CDR3aa: CATSRDPSWELAHYEQYF
j_gene: TRBJ2-5; abundance: few; d_gene: .; v_gene: TRBV7-2; CDR3nt: TGTGCCAGCAGCCCTTTGTCCGGGATAGGAGAGACCCAGTACTTC; CDR3aa: CASSPLSGIGETQYF
j_gene: TRBJ2-2; abundance: .; d_gene: TRBD1; v_gene: TRBV6-6; CDR3nt: TGTGCCAGCAGTTTCTTTAGGGACAGGGGCACCGGGGAGCTGTTTTTT; CDR3aa: CASSFFRDRGTGELFF
j_gene: TRBJ2-2; abundance: few; d_gene: TRBD1; v_gene: TRBV5-4; CDR3nt: TGTGCCAGCAGCTCAATCGGGACAGGGGGTAGGACCGGGGAGCTGTTTTTT; CDR3aa: CASSSIGTGGRTGELFF
j_gene: TRBJ1-2; abundance: few; d_gene: TRBD1; v_gene: TRBV6-1; CDR3nt: TGTGCCAGCAGAGCCTCGGGACAGGGGTTTTATGGCTACACCTTC; CDR3aa: CASRASGQGFYGYTF
j_gene: TRBJ2-5; abundance: .; d_gene: TRBD2; v_gene: TRBV29-1; CDR3nt: TGCAGCTCGACGGGGGGGCGAGAGACCCAGTACTTC; CDR3aa: CSSTGGRETQYF
j_gene: TRBJ2-5; abundance: .; d_gene: .; v_gene: TRBV7-6; CDR3nt: TGTGCCAGCAGCTGGGCAATTTCACCAGGAGAGACCCAGTACTTC; CDR3aa: CASSWAISPGETQYF
j_gene: TRBJ1-5; abundance: .; d_gene: .; v_gene: TRBV6-1; CDR3nt: TGTGCCAGCAGTGAAGGGTCGGGTCTCGGCAATCAGCCCCAGCATTTT; CDR3aa: CASSEGSGLGNQPQHF
j_gene: TRBJ2-3; abundance: .; d_gene: .; v_gene: TRBV5-4; CDR3nt: TGTGCCAGCAGCTTTGGACTTTCAGATACGCAGTATTTT; CDR3aa: CASSFGLSDTQYF
j_gene: TRBJ2-7; abundance: .; d_gene: TRBD1; v_gene: TRBV29-1; CDR3nt: TGCAGCGTTGAAGAGCAGGGGGCATACGAGCAGTACTTC; CDR3aa: CSVEEQGAYEQYF
j_gene: TRBJ2-4; abundance: few; d_gene: TRBD2; v_gene: TRBV5-1; CDR3nt: TGCGCCAGCAGCTTGGGGGCTCGGGGGGACATTCAGTACTTC; CDR3aa: CASSLGARGDIQYF
j_gene: TRBJ2-1; abundance: .; d_gene: .; v_gene: TRBV9; CDR3nt: TGTGCCAGCAGCCCCGTGGTTACGGGAGCGTCGAGTGAGCAGTTCTTC; CDR3aa: CASSPVVTGASSEQFF